A single sample gave rise to the 30 T cell receptor beta chains below, sequenced in a study of blood T cell repertoires in COVID-19. Produced via immunoSEQ multiplex PCR; TCRdb's table is partial and in-frame only. The sample holds roughly 250,000 clones, roughly four fifths seen once. The source material was peripheral blood. Receptor source: a woman in her 70s with acute or convalescent COVID-19.

The V and J genes are TRBV25-1 and TRBJ2-1; possible D gene TRBD1, 5 bases. Germline assignment: CDR1 MGHDK and CDR2 SYGVNS. Trimming removed 1 base at V and 9 bases at J, with 13 bases between. The CDR3 extends over 14 amino acids. DNA of the CDR3: TGTGCCAGCAGTGAATTTCTGGGTAGGGGTGAGCAGTTCTTC. Protein: CASSEFLGRGEQFF.

This sequence joins TRBV10-3 and TRBJ1-1; 7 nucleotides match TRBD1. In germline, CDR1 is ENHRY, CDR2 SYGVKD. The V and J ends lost 11 bases and 1 base, in that order; junction bases with no gene match: 7. The CDR3 loop spans 13 amino acids. As DNA, the CDR3 is TGTGCCGCCTCCGGGACAGCGAACACTGAAGCTTTCTTT. Translated: CAASGTANTEAFF.

The chain uses TRBV20-1 and TRBJ1-2, with D maybe TRBD1 (5 bases). CDR1 and CDR2 from the germline V gene are DFQATT and SNEGSKA (reference sequence). The CDR3 runs 16 residues. V was trimmed by 3 bases and J by 0 bases, leaving 17 bases between them. CDR3 nucleotides: TGCAGTGCTAGTTCCCTCCAGGGCTGGCCTAACTATGGCTACACCTTC. It specifies CSASSLQGWPNYGYTF.

This sequence joins TRBV6-5 and TRBJ1-5; D is unresolved. Trimming took off 6 bases at V and 0 bases at J, with 9 bases between the two ends. Germline values: CDR1 MNHEY, CDR2 SVGAGI. The CDR3 extends over 14 amino acids. The CDR3: CASRSGYSNQPQHF. The CDR3 DNA sequence: TGTGCCAGCAGATCAGGATATAGCAATCAGCCCCAGCATTTT.

The chain carries TRBV5-4 and TRBJ2-1; 9 bases match TRBD2. CDR3 length: 16 residues. Germline V lookup: CDR1 SGHNT, CDR2 YYREEE (reference sequence). The V gene end was trimmed by 0 bases and the J gene end by 0 bases; junction bases not matched to a gene: 1. The CDR3 bases are TGTGCCAGCAGCTTGGGGCGGGGGGGCTCCTACAATGAGCAGTTCTTC. Translating it yields CASSLGRGGSYNEQFF.

This sequence joins TRBV30 and TRBJ1-1, with 8 bases matching TRBD1. The CDR3 has 13 residues. Germline V CDR1 and CDR2: GTSNPN, SVGIG (reference sequence). The V and J ends lost 1 base and 4 bases, in that order; junction bases with no gene match: 2. The CDR3 DNA is TGTGCCTGGAGTGAGGGACAGGTCACTGAAGCTTTCTTT. It codes for CAWSEGQVTEAFF.

A note on this clone: At one of its ends the junction is not consistent with the germline gene, which may arise from a read error. The chain carries TRBV27 and TRBJ1-2; unclear D gene. Germline CDR1 and CDR2: MNHEY and SMNVEV (reference sequence). This CDR3 comprises 17 residues. The CDR3 protein is CASSLSGGSGGGYRYTF. The DNA for the CDR3 is TGTGCCAGCAGTTTATCCGGAGGGTCAGGTGGAGGCTATCGCTACACCTTC.

V gene TRBV28 combines with J gene TRBJ1-5; D is possibly TRBD1 (6 bases). Trimming shortened V by 2 bases and J by 7 bases, and 18 bases separated the two germline ends. Germline CDR1 MDHEN, CDR2 SYDVKM. The CDR3 has 16 residues. As DNA, the CDR3 is TGTGCCAGCAGTTTAAGGATCACAACAGGGACGCAGCCCCAGCATTTT. This codes for CASSLRITTGTQPQHF.

The V and J genes are TRBV4-2 and TRBJ2-3, with TRBD2 identical over 7 bases. The CDR3 loop spans 15 amino acids. Germline V gives CDR1 LGHNA, CDR2 YNFKEQ. Trimming at V came to 3 bases and at J to 4 bases, leaving 7 bases not matched to a gene. This chain's CDR3 is CASSQEASGADTQYF. Here the CDR3 DNA reads TGTGCCAGCAGCCAGGAGGCTAGCGGTGCAGATACGCAGTATTTT.

The V gene is TRBV21-1, the J gene TRBJ1-2; the D segment call TRBD1 is taken from the table without a DNA check. TRBV21-1 is noted as a pseudogene. The CDR3 runs to 19 residues. This CDR3 is CASSKGDRDTFTRNYGYTF. CDR3 bases: TGTGCCAGCAGCAAAGGGGATCGGGACACCTTCACAAGGAACTATGGCTACACCTTC.

The V and J genes are TRBV5-1 and TRBJ2-1; 12 positions match TRBD1. The CDR3 sequence is 15 residues long. The trim removed 5 bases at V and 9 bases at J, leaving 9 bases unmatched. Germline values: CDR1 SGHRS, CDR2 YFSETQ. In nucleotides, the CDR3 is TGCGCCAGCAGTTTTGGGACAGGGGGCGCGGGTGAGCAGTTCTTC. This encodes CASSFGTGGAGEQFF. Variable domain in full (rest from reference TRBV5-1 and TRBJ2-1): KAGVTQTPRYLIKTRGQQVTLSCSPISGHRSVSWYQQTPGQGLQFLFEYFSETQRNKGNFPGRFSGRQFSNSRSEMNVSTLELGDSALYLCASSFGTGGAGEQFFGPGTRLTVL.

J is TRBJ2-3 and V is TRBV18; D gene unclear. The V end lost 2 bases, the J end lost 1 base, and 7 bases lay between the germline ends. Germline CDR1 and CDR2: KGHSH and LQKENI. The CDR3 is 14 amino acids. This CDR3 is CASSPDTRTDTQYF. CDR3 bases: TGTGCCAGCTCACCAGACACTCGCACAGATACGCAGTATTTT.

V is TRBV4-3 and J is TRBJ1-5; D not resolved. V gave up 0 bases and J gave up 4 bases, with 16 bases separating them. The CDR3 contains 17 residues. Germline V lookup: CDR1 LGHNA, CDR2 YSLEER. CDR3 sequence (DNA): TGCGCCAGCAGCCAAGATCCCCCCCCGCTTCGGAATCAGCCCCAGCATTTT. Residues: CASSQDPPPLRNQPQHF.

The chain recombines TRBV15 with TRBJ1-3, with 8 bases lining up with TRBD1. This CDR3 is built from 16 residues. The V segment lost 0 bases and the J segment 3 bases; nucleotides outside the gene matches: 4. CDR1 is LNHNV and CDR2 is YYDKDF in the germline V gene (reference sequence). The CDR3 here is CATSRDPGQGGNTIYF. CDR3 sequence (DNA): TGTGCCACCAGCAGAGATCCCGGACAGGGTGGAAACACCATATATTTT. Full variable domain (rest looked up from reference TRBV15 and TRBJ1-3): DAMVIQNPRYQVTQFGKPVTLSCSQTLNHNVMYWYQQKSSQAPKLLFHYYDKDFNNEADTPDNFQSRRPNTSFCFLDIRSPGLGDTAMYLCATSRDPGQGGNTIYFGEGSWLTVV.

The chain employs TRBV19 and TRBJ1-5, with 7 bases that match TRBD1. V was pared by 5 bases and J by 2 bases, with 6 bases of the junction left unmatched. This CDR3 comprises 15 residues. Germline lookup yields CDR1 LNHDA and CDR2 SQIVND (reference sequence). In DNA, the CDR3 is TGTGCCAGTAGTCTCGCCACAGGGGGCAATCAGCCCCAGCATTTT. It is translated as CASSLATGGNQPQHF.

This clone was seen more than once but under ten times. This chain links TRBV20-1 with TRBJ1-5, with a weak D call TRBD1 (6 bases). V gave up 3 bases and J gave up 4 bases, with 10 bases separating them. This CDR3 is 13 amino acids long. Germline V gene sequence: CDR1 DFQATT, CDR2 SNEGSKA (reference sequence). For the CDR3, the DNA is TGCAGTGCTAGTTACAGGGATAATCAGCCCCAGCATTTT. Its protein product is CSASYRDNQPQHF.

The chain recombines TRBV24-1 with TRBJ2-1, with unresolved D. From germline, CDR1 is KGHDR and CDR2 SFDVKD. Trimming took 3 bases from V and 0 from J, leaving 8 bases between them. The CDR3 spans 15 residues. The CDR3 loop is CATSDPLSSYNEQFF. The CDR3 DNA follows: TGTGCCACCAGTGATCCCCTAAGCTCCTACAATGAGCAGTTCTTC.

The rearrangement joins TRBV9 to TRBJ2-3; TRBD2 agrees at 8 bases. Germline trimming cut 4 bases from V and 2 bases from J; bases unmatched to any gene: 12. This CDR3 comprises 17 residues. Germline V gives CDR1 SGDLS, CDR2 YYNGEE. The DNA of the CDR3 is TGTGCCAGCAGCACGGACCGAGAGCGGGGGCTCACAGATACGCAGTATTTT. Its protein product is CASSTDRERGLTDTQYF. Using reference TRBV9 and TRBJ2-3 for the parts outside the CDR3, the full variable domain is DSGVTQTPKHLITATGQRVTLRCSPRSGDLSVYWYQQSLDQGLQFLIQYYNGEERAKGNILERFSAQQFPDLHSELNLSSLELGDSALYFCASSTDRERGLTDTQYFGPGTRLTVL.

The chain combines TRBV2 with TRBJ1-5; 8 nucleotides align to TRBD1. The V and J ends lost 5 bases and 6 bases, in that order; junction bases with no gene match: 9. This CDR3 has 15 amino acids. Looked up from germline, CDR1 is SNHLY and CDR2 is FYNNEI. CDR3 residues: CASSFAGGRVQPQHF. The CDR3 nucleotides are TGTGCCAGCAGTTTTGCAGGGGGCCGGGTTCAGCCCCAGCATTTT.

This chain uses TRBV6-5 with TRBJ2-7; D unresolved. The length of the CDR3 is 15 residues. V lost 7 bases and J 1 base, leaving 17 bases between the germline ends. Per germline, CDR1 MNHEY and CDR2 SVGAGI. CDR3 in amino acids: CASMTYPYISYEQYF. Here the CDR3 DNA reads TGTGCCAGCATGACTTATCCGTATATTTCCTACGAGCAGTACTTC.

V gene TRBV4-1 combines with J gene TRBJ2-7, with D possibly matching TRBD1 (5 bases). Germline CDR1 is MGHRA and CDR2 is YSYEKL. This CDR3 region has 15 residues. The ends were cut back, 2 bases at V and 3 bases at J, with 14 bases in the middle. The CDR3 spells CASSQTPGHHYEQYF. DNA of the CDR3: TGCGCCAGCAGCCAAACGCCTGGACACCACTACGAGCAGTACTTC.

The V call is TRBV4-1, the J call TRBJ1-3; D gene unclear. CDR1 is MGHRA, CDR2 YSYEKL, per germline. The V gene lost 0 bases and the J gene lost 3 bases, with 9 bases spanning the gap. The CDR3 has 15 amino acids. CDR3 sequence: CASSQDPGVGNTIYF. Here the CDR3 DNA reads TGCGCCAGCAGCCAAGATCCCGGGGTTGGAAACACCATATATTTT.

The chain carries TRBV5-1 and TRBJ2-1; D not resolved. V gave up 0 bases and J gave up 1 base, with 5 bases separating them. Germline values: CDR1 SGHRS, CDR2 YFSETQ. The CDR3 spans 14 residues. The CDR3 sequence is CASSLDRSYNEQFF. Here the CDR3 DNA reads TGCGCCAGCAGCTTGGACAGATCCTACAATGAGCAGTTCTTC.

This chain joins TRBV6-1 and TRBJ1-3; D is undetermined. With 3 bases removed from V and 0 bases from J, the gap between germline ends came to 12 bases. The CDR3 extends over 16 amino acids. Germline V gene data show CDR1 as MNHNS and CDR2 as SASEGT. CDR3: CASSDPRVGSGNTIYF. As DNA, the CDR3 is TGTGCCAGCAGTGACCCGAGGGTCGGCTCTGGAAACACCATATATTTT.

CDR3: CASSRGLTEAFF. The CDR3 bases are TGTGCCAGCAGCAGGGGACTCACTGAAGCTTTCTTT. J is TRBJ1-1 and V is TRBV7-9; perhaps TRBD1 as D (5 bases). The germline V gene has CDR1 SEHNR and CDR2 FQNEAQ (reference sequence). V lost 5 bases, J lost 4 bases, and 8 bases lay in between. The CDR3 runs 12 residues.

The V call is TRBV19, the J call TRBJ1-1; 7 bases match TRBD1. Trimming took 5 bases from V and 4 from J; bases not matched to a gene: 7. The CDR3 has 14 amino acids. Per the germline V gene, CDR1 is LNHDA and CDR2 is SQIVND (reference sequence). This chain's CDR3 is CASSPRQGLTEAFF. The CDR3 coding sequence is TGTGCCAGTAGTCCAAGACAGGGACTCACTGAAGCTTTCTTT.

V is TRBV5-1 and J is TRBJ1-2, with D possibly TRBD1 on 6 matching bases. The V gene lost 4 bases and the J gene lost 8 bases, with 18 bases spanning the gap. This CDR3 is built from 14 residues. Germline CDR1 is SGHRS and CDR2 is YFSETQ. CDR3 region: CASSPRQAPGGYTF. In DNA, the CDR3 is TGCGCCAGCAGCCCCCGACAGGCCCCGGGGGGCTACACCTTC.

The J gene is TRBJ1-2, the V gene TRBV7-2; D may be TRBD1 (5 bases). The V end lost 3 bases, the J end lost 5 bases, and 10 bases lay between the germline ends. Germline lookup yields CDR1 SGHTA and CDR2 FQGNSA. The CDR3 length is 13 residues. Here the CDR3 reads CASSLTQVYGYTF. The DNA of the CDR3 is TGTGCCAGCAGCTTGACACAGGTATATGGCTACACCTTC.

The chain recombines TRBV27 with TRBJ2-1; 7 bases are a match to TRBD1. Losses at the gene ends were 4 bases for V and 0 bases for J; bases not matched to a gene: 6. CDR3 length equals 16 residues. CDR1 MNHEY and CDR2 SMNVEV come from the germline V gene (reference sequence). The CDR3 loop reads CASSSPTGISYNEQFF. CDR3 DNA sequence: TGTGCCAGCAGTTCCCCGACAGGGATCTCCTACAATGAGCAGTTCTTC.

This chain joins TRBV19 and TRBJ2-7; 8 bases fit TRBD1. Germline CDR1 is LNHDA and CDR2 is SQIVND (reference sequence). The CDR3 length is 15 residues. V lost 3 bases, J lost 6 bases, and 10 bases stayed unmatched. CDR3 coding DNA: TGTGCCAGTAGTATTGGGCAGGTCGACAGGGGCGAGCAGTACTTC. It is translated as CASSIGQVDRGEQYF.